This T cell receptor (beta chain) originates from a study of shared clonotypes between healthy human individuals. Study-wide context: Plates per donor: three CD4 naive, three CD4 memory, two CD8 naive, one CD8 memory.

Replicate PCRs run on sorted subsets employed 200 ng DNA, approximately 30,000 T cell genomes. TCRdb keeps only in-frame clones here, not all; method: immunoSEQ multiplex PCR. The sample consists of about 2.4 million clones, 80% to 95% of them appearing once. Study outcomes and limitations: Generation of non-shared clonotypes was less probable than generation of clonotypes shared by all four donors.

On this clone: Its specificity is not known.

V lost 2 bases and J lost 5, with 13 bases in between. CDR1 SNHLY and CDR2 FYNNEI come from the germline V gene. The CDR3 totals 14 residues. From CD4+ cells came CD45RA+ naive and CD45RA-negative memory subsets. Sequenced input: naive CD4+ T cells from PBMCs. As to subset: CD45RA+ positively selected. J is TRBJ2-7 and V is TRBV2; D is unresolved. The origin of this receptor is a man aged 18 to 35 in good health. Some clones in this sample may be carry-over from other donors' samples. The CDR3 protein is CASSEMYRDNEQYF. CDR3 nucleotide sequence: TGTGCCAGCAGTGAAATGTATAGGGATAACGAGCAGTACTTC. Supplemented by reference TRBV2 and TRBJ2-7, the full variable domain reads EPEVTQTPSHQVTQMGQEVILRCVPISNHLYFYWYRQILGQKVEFLVSFYNNEISEKSEIFDDQFSVERPDGSNFTLKIRSTKLEDSAMYFCASSEMYRDNEQYFGPGTRLTVT.